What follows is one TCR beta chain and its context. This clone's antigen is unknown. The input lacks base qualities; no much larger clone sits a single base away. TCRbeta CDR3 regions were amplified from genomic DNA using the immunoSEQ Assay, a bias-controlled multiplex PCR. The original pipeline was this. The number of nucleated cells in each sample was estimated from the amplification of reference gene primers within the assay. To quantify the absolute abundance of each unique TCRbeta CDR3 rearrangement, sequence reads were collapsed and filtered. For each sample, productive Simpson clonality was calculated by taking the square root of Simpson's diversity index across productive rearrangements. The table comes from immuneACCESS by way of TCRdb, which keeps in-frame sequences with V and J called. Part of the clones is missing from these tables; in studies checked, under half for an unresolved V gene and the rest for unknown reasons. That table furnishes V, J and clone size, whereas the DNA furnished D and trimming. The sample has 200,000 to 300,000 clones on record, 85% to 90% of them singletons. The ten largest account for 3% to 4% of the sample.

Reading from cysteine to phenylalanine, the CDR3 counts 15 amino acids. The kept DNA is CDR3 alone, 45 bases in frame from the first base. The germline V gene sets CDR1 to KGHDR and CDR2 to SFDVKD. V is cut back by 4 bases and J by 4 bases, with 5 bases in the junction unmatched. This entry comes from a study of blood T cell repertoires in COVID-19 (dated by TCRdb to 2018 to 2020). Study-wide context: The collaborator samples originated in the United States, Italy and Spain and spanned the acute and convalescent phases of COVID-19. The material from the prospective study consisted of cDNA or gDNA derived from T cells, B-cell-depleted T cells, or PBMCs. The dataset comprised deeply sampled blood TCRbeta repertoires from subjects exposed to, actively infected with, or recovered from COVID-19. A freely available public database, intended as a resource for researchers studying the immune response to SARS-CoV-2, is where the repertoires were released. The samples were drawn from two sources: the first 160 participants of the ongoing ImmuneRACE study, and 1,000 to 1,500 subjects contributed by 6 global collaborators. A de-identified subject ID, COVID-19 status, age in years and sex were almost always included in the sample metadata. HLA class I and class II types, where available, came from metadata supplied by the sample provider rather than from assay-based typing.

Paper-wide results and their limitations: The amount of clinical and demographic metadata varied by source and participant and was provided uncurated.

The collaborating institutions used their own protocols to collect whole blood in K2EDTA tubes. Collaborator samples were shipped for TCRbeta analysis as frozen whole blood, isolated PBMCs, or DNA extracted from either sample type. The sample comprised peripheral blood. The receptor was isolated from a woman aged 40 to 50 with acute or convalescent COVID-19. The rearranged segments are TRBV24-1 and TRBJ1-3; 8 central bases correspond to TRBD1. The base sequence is TGTGCCACCAGTGAGCCAGGGGGCACCGGAAACACCATATATTTT. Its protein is CATSEPGGTGNTIYF.